The 21 T cell receptor beta chains below were found in one sample sequenced in a study of T cells in Graves' hyperthyroidism and ophthalmopathy. Amplification of TCR beta CDR3 regions used RNA as the template. The TCR CDR3 first-round RT-PCR relied on the HTBI primer set. One entry per CDR3 protein results from TCRdb running MiXCR on the multiplex PCR reads. In the table there are some 250,000 distinct CDR3 sequences, 13% to 15% of which are singletons. Sequencing was done on a sample of blood. These receptors came from a woman aged 45-65 years with Graves' hyperthyroidism that later progressed to Graves' ophthalmopathy.

J is TRBJ2-2 and V is TRBV7-9; D is uncertain. CDR3 length: 14 residues. Germline V lookup: CDR1 SEHNR, CDR2 FQNEAQ (reference sequence). Trimming took 3 bases from V and 1 from J, leaving 6 bases between them. For the CDR3, the DNA is TGTGCCAGCAGCTTGAAACTGAACACCGGGGAGCTGTTTTTT. Its translation is CASSLKLNTGELFF.

This clonotype was seen many times. The rearrangement joins TRBV20-1 to TRBJ1-1, with TRBD1 matching 10 bases. V was clipped by 1 base and J by 1 base; unmatched bases: 0. The V gene's germline CDR1 is DFQATT and CDR2 SNEGSKA (reference sequence). The CDR3 totals 14 residues. In DNA, the CDR3 is TGCAGTGCTAGAGGGACAGGGGGGAACACTGAAGCTTTCTTT. Translation gives CSARGTGGNTEAFF.

The gene calls are TRBV5-1 and TRBJ2-4; possibly TRBD1 for D (6 bases). CDR3 length equals 20 residues. V shed 3 bases and J shed 0 bases, with 25 bases lying between them. CDR1 SGHRS and CDR2 YFSETQ come from the germline V gene. The CDR3, as DNA: TGCGCCAGCAGCTCCCCTCGCCCCATACAGGGTCCAGTAGCCAAAAACATTCAGTACTTC. Translation gives CASSSPRPIQGPVAKNIQYF.

This clonotype was detected many times. The V call is TRBV20-1, the J call TRBJ2-7; 8 positions agree with TRBD1. The CDR3 is made up of 14 amino acids. Germline V CDR1 and CDR2: DFQATT, SNEGSKA (reference sequence). Germline trimming cut 1 base from V and 5 bases from J; bases unmatched to any gene: 7. DNA for the CDR3: TGCAGTGCTAGAGTCGGGCAGGGGGCTAACGAGCAGTACTTC. Its translation is CSARVGQGANEQYF.

This clonotype was recorded a few times. A read error may explain this, as a much larger clone is one base away. V gene TRBV11-2 combines with J gene TRBJ1-1; no reliable D call. This CDR3 has 13 residues. V lost 5 bases and J lost 8, with 15 bases in between. Germline CDR1 SGHAT, CDR2 FQNNGV. CDR3 loop: CASSRGSGGEAFF. For the CDR3, the DNA is TGTGCCAGCAGCCGTGGGTCGGGAGGGGAAGCTTTCTTT.

This clonotype was picked up many times. This chain joins TRBV27 and TRBJ2-7; 7 nucleotides agree with TRBD2. Germline V gives CDR1 MNHEY, CDR2 SMNVEV (reference sequence). Trimming removed 3 bases from V and 0 bases from J; junction bases left unmatched: 8. The length of the CDR3 is 16 residues. The CDR3 coding sequence is TGTGCCAGCAGTTTGGCCGCCGGGAGGATCTCCTACGAGCAGTACTTC. Protein sequence: CASSLAAGRISYEQYF.

This clonotype was counted at least ten times. This chain connects TRBV5-1 to TRBJ1-6; D is perhaps TRBD1 (5 bases). Germline lookup yields CDR1 SGHRS and CDR2 YFSETQ. V was clipped by 0 bases and J by 7 bases, with 11 bases between them. This CDR3 has 15 amino acids. CDR3 residues: CASSLDQGSNSPLHF. Here the CDR3 DNA reads TGCGCCAGCAGCTTGGATCAGGGCTCGAATTCACCCCTCCACTTT.

Ten or more counts support this clonotype. This chain uses TRBV11-2 with TRBJ2-7, with D hard to call. This CDR3 region has 12 residues. The V gene's germline CDR1 is SGHAT and CDR2 FQNNGV. Trimming left V 6 bases short and J 3 bases short, with 9 bases between. The CDR3 is CASSSGGYEQYF. Here the CDR3 DNA reads TGTGCCAGCAGTTCAGGTGGCTACGAGCAGTACTTC.

The table lists this clonotype with many counts. J is TRBJ2-2 and V is TRBV30; D gene unclear. CDR1 GTSNPN and CDR2 SVGIG come from the germline V gene (reference sequence). The CDR3 consists of 11 residues. Between the trimmed V and J ends, which lost 4 bases and 8 bases, there was a span of 8 bases. This CDR3 is CAWTGGGELFF. In DNA, the CDR3 is TGTGCCTGGACAGGTGGAGGGGAGCTGTTTTTT.

In this sample, this clonotype turned up many times. This chain uses TRBV18 with TRBJ2-1; 10 bases align to TRBD2. V dropped 3 bases and J dropped 4; count of bases not matched to a gene: 6. The germline gives CDR1 KGHSH, CDR2 LQKENI. The CDR3 totals 16 residues. The CDR3: CASSPIQTSGYNEQFF. CDR3 bases: TGTGCCAGCTCACCCATACAGACTAGCGGGTACAATGAGCAGTTCTTC.

This clonotype was found many times. The V call is TRBV4-1, the J call TRBJ2-7, with 10 bases aligning to TRBD1. Germline V gene sequence: CDR1 MGHRA, CDR2 YSYEKL. The CDR3 is made up of 15 amino acids. V dropped 2 bases and J dropped 4; count of bases not matched to a gene: 5. CDR3 loop: CASSQFGDRGYEQYF. Written as DNA, the CDR3 is TGCGCCAGCAGCCAATTCGGGGACAGGGGATACGAGCAGTACTTC.

The chain joins TRBV5-1 to TRBJ1-4, with TRBD1 matching over 9 bases. CDR1 SGHRS and CDR2 YFSETQ come from the germline V gene. The junction had 5 bases not matched to a gene; V was cut back by 1 base and J by 7 bases. The length of the CDR3 is 15 residues. The CDR3 loop is CASSLPTGGGEKLFF. The CDR3 bases are TGCGCCAGCAGCTTGCCGACAGGGGGAGGTGAAAAACTGTTTTTT.

This clonotype was counted many times. The chain combines TRBV20-1 with TRBJ2-3, with 10 bases lining up with TRBD2. Trimming at V came to 3 bases and at J to 0 bases, leaving 6 bases not matched to a gene. Per germline, CDR1 DFQATT and CDR2 SNEGSKA (reference sequence). The CDR3 contains 16 residues. Here the CDR3 reads CSASPRAGGSTDTQYF. The CDR3 region has the DNA TGCAGTGCTAGCCCAAGAGCGGGAGGGAGCACAGATACGCAGTATTTT.

V is TRBV19 and J is TRBJ2-3; the match to TRBD2 covers 7 bases. CDR1 and CDR2 (germline): LNHDA, SQIVND (reference sequence). The CDR3 is made up of 15 amino acids. The V gene end was trimmed by 4 bases and the J gene end by 6 bases; junction bases not matched to a gene: 10. The CDR3 here is CASSKGLNLRDTQYF. The CDR3 DNA sequence: TGTGCCAGTAGTAAGGGACTAAACCTTCGGGATACGCAGTATTTT.

The rearrangement joins TRBV3-1 to TRBJ2-4; the match to TRBD2 covers 14 bases. Germline CDR1 reads LGHDT; CDR2 reads YNNKEL (reference sequence). The trim removed 4 bases at V and 1 base at J, leaving 12 bases unmatched. This CDR3 region has 20 residues. CDR3: CASSPGLAGEFRMAKNIQYF. In DNA, the CDR3 is TGTGCCAGCAGCCCGGGACTAGCGGGAGAGTTTCGGATGGCCAAAAACATTCAGTACTTC.

This clonotype was recorded many times. The chain employs TRBV20-1 and TRBJ2-6; 11 bases align to TRBD1. CDR1 and CDR2 (germline): DFQATT, SNEGSKA (reference sequence). The CDR3 spans 18 residues. V was clipped by 0 bases and J by 0 bases; unmatched bases: 4. Here the CDR3 DNA reads TGCAGTGCTAGAGATGGGACAGGGGGTACCTCTGGGGCCAACGTCCTGACTTTC. This gives the protein CSARDGTGGTSGANVLTF.

In this sample, this clonotype turned up many times. The V gene is TRBV12-3 or TRBV12-4, the J gene TRBJ2-2; the D gene could be TRBD1 or TRBD2 (6 bases each). CDR3 length: 15 amino acids. Trimming stripped 3 bases from V and 3 bases from J, with 11 bases between. The CDR3 DNA reads as TGTGCCAGCAGTTTGTTGAGGGGGGACACCGGGGAGCTGTTTTTT. This gives the protein CASSLLRGDTGELFF.

In this sample, this clonotype turned up many times. The V gene is TRBV3-1, the J gene TRBJ2-3; TRBD2 matches at 9 bases. The CDR3 consists of 16 residues. The ends lost 1 base at V and 6 bases at J; junction bases unmatched: 8. The germline V gene has CDR1 LGHDT and CDR2 YNNKEL (reference sequence). CDR3 loop: CASSQGGTSFLDTQYF. CDR3 DNA: TGTGCCAGCAGCCAAGGGGGGACTAGCTTTCTGGATACGCAGTATTTT.

The gene calls are TRBV9 and TRBJ2-2; D uncertain. This CDR3 is built from 13 residues. Looked up from germline, CDR1 is SGDLS and CDR2 is YYNGEE. V dropped 6 bases and J dropped 8 bases, with 14 bases sitting between them. CDR3 in DNA: TGTGCCAGCATGGGAACAGTTGAGGGGGAGCTGTTTTTT. Protein product: CASMGTVEGELFF.

This clonotype was found many times. The chain has TRBV12-3 or TRBV12-4 and TRBJ2-7, with D maybe TRBD1 (5 bases). This CDR3 comprises 12 residues. V was clipped by 6 bases and J by 3 bases, with 9 bases between them. This CDR3 reads CASRYTGYEQYF. In nucleotides, the CDR3 is TGTGCCAGCAGATATACAGGCTACGAGCAGTACTTC.

Many counts were recorded for this clonotype. The rearrangement links TRBV6-1 to TRBJ1-1; the D gene is possibly TRBD1 (5 bases). V dropped 8 bases and J dropped 1 base, with 17 bases sitting between them. Germline V gene data show CDR1 as MNHNS and CDR2 as SASEGT. This CDR3 region has 15 residues. The CDR3, as DNA: TGTGCCAGCCTCAAGGGAGGGGCAAGGAACACTGAAGCTTTCTTT. Its translation is CASLKGGARNTEAFF.